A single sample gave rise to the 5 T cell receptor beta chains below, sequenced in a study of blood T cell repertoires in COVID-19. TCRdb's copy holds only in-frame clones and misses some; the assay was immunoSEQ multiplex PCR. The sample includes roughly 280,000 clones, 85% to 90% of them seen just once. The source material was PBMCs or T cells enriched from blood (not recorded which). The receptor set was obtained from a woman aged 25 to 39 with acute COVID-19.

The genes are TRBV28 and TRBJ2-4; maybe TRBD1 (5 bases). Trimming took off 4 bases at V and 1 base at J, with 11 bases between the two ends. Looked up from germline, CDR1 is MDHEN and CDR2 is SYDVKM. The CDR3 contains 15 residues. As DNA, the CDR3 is TGTGCCAGCAGTTCGACAGTGGTGGCCAAAAACATTCAGTACTTC. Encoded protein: CASSSTVVAKNIQYF.

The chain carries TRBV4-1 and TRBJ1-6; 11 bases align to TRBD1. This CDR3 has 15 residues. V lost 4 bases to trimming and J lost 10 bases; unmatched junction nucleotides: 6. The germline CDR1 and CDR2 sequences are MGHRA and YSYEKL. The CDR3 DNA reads TGCGCCAGCAGCCCAAGTGGGACAGGGGGATCACCCCTCCACTTT. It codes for CASSPSGTGGSPLHF.

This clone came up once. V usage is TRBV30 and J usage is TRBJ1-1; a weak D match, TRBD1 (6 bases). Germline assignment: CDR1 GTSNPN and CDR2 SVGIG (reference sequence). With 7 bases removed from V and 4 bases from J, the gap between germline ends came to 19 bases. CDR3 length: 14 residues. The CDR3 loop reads CASDGGAGGTEAFF. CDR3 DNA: TGTGCCTCGGACGGGGGGGCAGGAGGCACTGAAGCTTTCTTT.

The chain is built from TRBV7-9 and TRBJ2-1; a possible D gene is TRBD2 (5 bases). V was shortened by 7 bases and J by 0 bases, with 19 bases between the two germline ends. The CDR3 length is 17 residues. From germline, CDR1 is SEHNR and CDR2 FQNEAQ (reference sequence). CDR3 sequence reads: CASTPRASSFSYNEQFF. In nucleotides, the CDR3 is TGTGCCAGCACCCCGAGGGCTAGCTCCTTCTCCTACAATGAGCAGTTCTTC. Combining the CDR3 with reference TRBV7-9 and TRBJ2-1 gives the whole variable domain DTGVSQNPRHKITKRGQNVTFRCDPISEHNRLYWYRQTLGQGPEFLTYFQNEAQLEKSRLLSDRFSAERPKGSFSTLEIQRTEQGDSAMYLCASTPRASSFSYNEQFFGPGTRLTVL.

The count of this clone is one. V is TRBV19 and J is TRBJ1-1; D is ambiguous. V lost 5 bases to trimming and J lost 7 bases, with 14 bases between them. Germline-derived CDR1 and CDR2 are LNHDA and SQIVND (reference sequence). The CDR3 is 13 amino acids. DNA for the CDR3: TGTGCCAGTAGTCCAGACGTGGGAGTTGAAGCTTTCTTT. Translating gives CASSPDVGVEAFF.